Listed below are T cell receptor beta chains from one sample, sequenced in a study of blood T cell repertoires in COVID-19. Clones were sequenced by immunoSEQ multiplex PCR, and TCRdb holds only the in-frame ones, with some missing. Of tens of thousands of clones listed, approximately 90% are singletons. The specimen was peripheral blood. These receptors all come from a man aged 65 to 79 with active or convalescent COVID-19. CDR3s leave out the opening cysteine and the closing phenylalanine or tryptophan.

v_call cdr3_aa
TRBV28 ASSLPSYEQY
TRBV5-1 ASSLGGTVNTEAF
TRBV3-1/TRBV3-2 ASSLYSSGGMKDTQY
TRBV5-1 ASSAVGGYSGNTIY
TRBV5-8 ASSPYVGRTPDTQY
TRBV19 ASSIGRAAEAF
TRBV27 ASSRGQGGSRAF
TRBV18 ASSPIQGYSNQPQH
TRBV18 ASSPATGQAAEQY
TRBV4-1 ASSQERRQLNSPLH
TRBV30 AWSVTGSQH
TRBV5-1 ASSRGTGGSSYNSPLH
TRBV6-1 ASSEFLSGRGLKPGELF
TRBV29-1 SVGTGEEGYT
TRBV6-1 ASSELGQQETQY
TRBV19 ASQGQVNSNQPQH
TRBV19 ASSPGTSGDEQF
TRBV3-1/TRBV3-2 ASSRPETGKGYT
TRBV5-1 ASSFSGVRAKNIQY
TRBV28 ASSLGIQGAYYGYT
TRBV6-6 ASSPPRGRRFKDTQY
TRBV18 ASSPKAGKRNSPLH
TRBV12-3/TRBV12-4 ASSLGSQPQH
TRBV5-1 ASSFLGGSAPGADTQY
TRBV7-9 ASSLVQGGYGYT
TRBV5-1 ASSPGLAGDEQF
TRBV28 ASVTGGGNQPQH
TRBV12-2 ASRLQESSGNTIY
TRBV29-1 SVFSSGSYEQY
TRBV2 ASSEMVENQPQH
TRBV2 ASSVPRSGANVLT
TRBV6-2/TRBV6-3 ASSGQGGQPQH
TRBV6-6 ASGWGDQPQH
TRBV2 ASSSGTGVGGYT
TRBV7-8 ASSFGFSGSSTGELF
TRBV29-1 SVGQGGGQPQH
TRBV19 ASSTSTGTNTEAF
TRBV5-8 ASSRDAGASEQY
TRBV6-1 ASSEAGTYRGDTQY
TRBV27 ASRPNTGGASNEQF
TRBV7-9 ASSLTQLRNTEAF
TRBV6-2/TRBV6-3 ASSYGFGLTGTDTQY
TRBV6-1 ASSEEGQRQPQH
TRBV28 ASSPLTQGAYQPQH
TRBV2 ASSETGTGYT
TRBV2 ASITAGAGANVLT
TRBV7-9 ASSLGGQLEAF
TRBV27 ASTLPPLGQGTYEQY
TRBV10-3 AISESQGRVAEAF
TRBV11-2 ASSTDRGGIQTQY
TRBV30 AWNNIPPDTQY
TRBV5-1 ASVTSGSNWETQY
TRBV7-9 ASGRPGVFKTGNTIY
TRBV14 ASSQQRYRGFKNIQY